This TCR beta chain stems from a study of T cell repertoires in cytomegalovirus infection. TCRdb processed the reads anew with MiXCR; each CDR3 protein has one entry. The table lists about 250,000 distinct CDR3 sequences, about 12% of them singletons, with under 2% in the top ten. The study's findings and limits: The cumulative frequency of public TCR beta families distinguished individuals who carried CMV together with the relevant HLA. HLA-C-restricted, CMV-specific TCR beta clonotypes were dominant ex vivo.

Comments on this clonotype: The antigen is not known.

Germline CDR1 is MDHEN and CDR2 is SYDVKM. This CDR3 region has 13 residues. Trimming cost V 4 bases and J 5 bases; bases outside gene matches: 3. Sequenced material: PBMCs. The receptor comes from a human donor in good health (CMV status not recorded). Some clones in this sample may be carry-over from other donors' samples. The chain has TRBV28 and TRBJ2-3; TRBD2 agrees at 7 bases. DNA for the CDR3: TGTGCCAGCAGTTCCTTAGCGGGAGATACGCAGTATTTT. Translated: CASSSLAGDTQYF. Full variable domain (outside the CDR3, taken from reference TRBV28 and TRBJ2-3): DVKVTQSSRYLVKRTGEKVFLECVQDMDHENMFWYRQDPGLGLRLIYFSYDVKMKEKGDIPEGYSVSREKKERFSLILESASTNQTSMYLCASSSLAGDTQYFGPGTRLTVL.